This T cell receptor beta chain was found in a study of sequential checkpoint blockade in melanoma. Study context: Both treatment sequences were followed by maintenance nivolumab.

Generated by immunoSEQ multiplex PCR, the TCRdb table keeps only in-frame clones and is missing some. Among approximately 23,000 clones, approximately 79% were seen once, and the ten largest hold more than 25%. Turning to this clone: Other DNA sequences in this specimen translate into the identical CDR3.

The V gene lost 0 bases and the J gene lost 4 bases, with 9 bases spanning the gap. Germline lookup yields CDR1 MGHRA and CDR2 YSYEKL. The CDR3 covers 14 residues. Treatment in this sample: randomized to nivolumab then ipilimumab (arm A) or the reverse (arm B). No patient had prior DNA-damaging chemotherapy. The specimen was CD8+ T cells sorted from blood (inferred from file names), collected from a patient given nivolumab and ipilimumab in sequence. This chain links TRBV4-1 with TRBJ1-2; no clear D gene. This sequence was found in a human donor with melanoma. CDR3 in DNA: TGCGCCAGCAGCCAAGATAGGCAGGTCTATGGCTACACCTTC. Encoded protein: CASSQDRQVYGYTF.